Each of the 3 T cell receptor beta chains below was sequenced from the same sample in a study of T cells expressing NK-cell markers. From the 5' RACE reads, TCRdb lists one entry per CDR3 protein and no DNA. This sample's table has roughly 180,000 distinct CDR3 sequences. Material for sequencing was blood T cells: a sorted CD56 or NKG2C T cell subset, CD4+ or CD8+ T cells, or bulk PBMC T cells (not recorded which). Receptors originate from a woman aged 18-69 years in good health.

The rearrangement links TRBV20-1 to TRBJ1-1; absent DNA, TCRdb's TRBD1 call cannot be checked. Germline CDR1 and CDR2: DFQATT and SNEGSKA (reference sequence). This CDR3 comprises 15 residues. CDR3: CSATEPIPGSTEAFF.

The V call is TRBV7-2, the J call TRBJ2-3. CDR3 length equals 17 residues. Per the germline V gene, CDR1 is SGHTA and CDR2 is FQGNSA. The CDR3 loop is CASSLGASGMGTDTQYF.

This chain's CDR3 is CASSLGTNNSPLHF. V gene TRBV5-1 combines with J gene TRBJ1-6; absent DNA, TCRdb's TRBD1 call cannot be checked. The germline V gene encodes CDR1 SGHRS and CDR2 YFSETQ. The CDR3 spans 14 residues.